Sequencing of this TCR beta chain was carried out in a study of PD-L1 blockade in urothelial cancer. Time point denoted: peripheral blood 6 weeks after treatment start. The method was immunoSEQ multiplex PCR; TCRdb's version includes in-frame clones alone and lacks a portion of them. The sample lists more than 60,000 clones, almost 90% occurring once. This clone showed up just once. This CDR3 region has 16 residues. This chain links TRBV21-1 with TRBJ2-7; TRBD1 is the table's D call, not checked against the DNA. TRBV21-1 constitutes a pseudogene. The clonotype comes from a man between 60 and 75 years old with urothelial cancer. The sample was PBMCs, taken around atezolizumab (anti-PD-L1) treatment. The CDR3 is CASSKARQGAVYEQYF. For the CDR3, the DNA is TGTGCCAGCAGCAAAGCCAGACAGGGGGCAGTCTACGAGCAGTACTTC.